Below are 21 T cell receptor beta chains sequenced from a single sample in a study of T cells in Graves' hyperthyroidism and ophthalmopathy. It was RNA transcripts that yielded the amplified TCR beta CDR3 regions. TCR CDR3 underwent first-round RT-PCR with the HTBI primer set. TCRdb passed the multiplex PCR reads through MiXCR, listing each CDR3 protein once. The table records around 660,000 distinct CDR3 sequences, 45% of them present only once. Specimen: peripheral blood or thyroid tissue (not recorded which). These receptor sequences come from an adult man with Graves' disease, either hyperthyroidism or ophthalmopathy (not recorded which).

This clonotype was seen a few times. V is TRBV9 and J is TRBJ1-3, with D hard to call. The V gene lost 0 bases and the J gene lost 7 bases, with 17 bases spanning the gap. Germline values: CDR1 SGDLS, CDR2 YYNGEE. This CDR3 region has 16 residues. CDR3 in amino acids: CASSVEGAALGNTIYF. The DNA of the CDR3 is TGTGCCAGCAGCGTAGAGGGAGCGGCTCTTGGGAACACCATATATTTT. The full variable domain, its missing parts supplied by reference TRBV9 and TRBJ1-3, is DSGVTQTPKHLITATGQRVTLRCSPRSGDLSVYWYQQSLDQGLQFLIQYYNGEERAKGNILERFSAQQFPDLHSELNLSSLELGDSALYFCASSVEGAALGNTIYFGEGSWLTVV.

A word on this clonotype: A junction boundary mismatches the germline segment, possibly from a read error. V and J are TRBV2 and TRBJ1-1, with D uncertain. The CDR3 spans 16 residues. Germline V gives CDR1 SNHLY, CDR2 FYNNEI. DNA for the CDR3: TGTGCCATCAGTGCTAGAGACCTTAGGGCGGAGTTTGAAGCTTTCTTT. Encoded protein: CAISARDLRAEFEAFF.

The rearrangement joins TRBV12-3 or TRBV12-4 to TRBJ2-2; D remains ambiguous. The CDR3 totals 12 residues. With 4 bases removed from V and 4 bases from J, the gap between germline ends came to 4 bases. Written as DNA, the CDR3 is TGTGCCAGCAGTTCGACCACCGGGGAGCTGTTTTTT. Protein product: CASSSTTGELFF.

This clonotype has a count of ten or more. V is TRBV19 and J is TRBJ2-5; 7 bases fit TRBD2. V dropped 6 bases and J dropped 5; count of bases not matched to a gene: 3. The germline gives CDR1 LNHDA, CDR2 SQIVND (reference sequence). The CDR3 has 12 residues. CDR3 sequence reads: CASSDSGETQYF. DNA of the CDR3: TGTGCCAGTAGCGATAGCGGGGAGACCCAGTACTTC.

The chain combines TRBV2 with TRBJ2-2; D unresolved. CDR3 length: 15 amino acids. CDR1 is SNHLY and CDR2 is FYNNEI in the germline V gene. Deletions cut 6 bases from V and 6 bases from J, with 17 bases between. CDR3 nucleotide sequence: TGTGCCAGCAGCCCGGACGGTCTCCTTGCCGGGGAGCTGTTTTTT. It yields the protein CASSPDGLLAGELFF.

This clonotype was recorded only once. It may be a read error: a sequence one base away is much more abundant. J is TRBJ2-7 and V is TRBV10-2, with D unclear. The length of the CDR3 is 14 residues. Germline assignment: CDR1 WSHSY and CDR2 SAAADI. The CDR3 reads CANSAPDIGYEQYF. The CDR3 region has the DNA TGCGCCAACAGTGCCCCCGACATTGGCTACGAGCAGTACTTC.

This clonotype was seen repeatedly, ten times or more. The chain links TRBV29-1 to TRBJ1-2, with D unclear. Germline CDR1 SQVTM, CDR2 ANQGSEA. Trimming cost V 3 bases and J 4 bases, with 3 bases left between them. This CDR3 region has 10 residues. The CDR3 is CSVDSYGYTF. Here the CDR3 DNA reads TGCAGCGTTGACAGCTATGGCTACACCTTC.

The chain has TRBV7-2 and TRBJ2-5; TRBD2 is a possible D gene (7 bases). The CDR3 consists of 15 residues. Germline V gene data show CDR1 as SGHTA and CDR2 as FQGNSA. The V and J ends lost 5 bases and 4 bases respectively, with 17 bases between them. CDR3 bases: TGTGCCAGCAGCGACCTGGGGGGGCGGGGAGAGACCCAGTACTTC. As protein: CASSDLGGRGETQYF.

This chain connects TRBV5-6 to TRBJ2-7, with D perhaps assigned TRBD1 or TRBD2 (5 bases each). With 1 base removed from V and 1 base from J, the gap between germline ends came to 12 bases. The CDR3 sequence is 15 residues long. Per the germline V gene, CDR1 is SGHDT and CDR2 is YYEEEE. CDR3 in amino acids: CASSLPSGQSYEQYF. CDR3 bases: TGTGCCAGCAGCTTGCCTTCGGGGCAATCCTACGAGCAGTACTTC.

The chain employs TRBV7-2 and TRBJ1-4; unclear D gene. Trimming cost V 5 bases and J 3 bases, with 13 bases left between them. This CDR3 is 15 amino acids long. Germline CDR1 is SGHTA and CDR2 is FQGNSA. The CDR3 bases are TGTGCCAGCAGCCGTGACGGGCGGTCTAATGAAAAACTGTTTTTT. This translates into CASSRDGRSNEKLFF.

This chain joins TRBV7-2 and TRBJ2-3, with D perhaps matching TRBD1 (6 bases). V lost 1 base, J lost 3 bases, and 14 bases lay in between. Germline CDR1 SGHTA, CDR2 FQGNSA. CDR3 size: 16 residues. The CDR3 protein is CASSLVPQGSTDTQYF. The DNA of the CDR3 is TGTGCCAGCAGCTTAGTTCCCCAGGGGAGTACAGATACGCAGTATTTT. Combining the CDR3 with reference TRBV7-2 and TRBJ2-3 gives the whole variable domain GAGVSQSPSNKVTEKGKDVELRCDPISGHTALYWYRQSLGQGLEFLIYFQGNSAPDKSGLPSDRFSAERTGGSVSTLTIQRTQQEDSAVYLCASSLVPQGSTDTQYFGPGTRLTVL.

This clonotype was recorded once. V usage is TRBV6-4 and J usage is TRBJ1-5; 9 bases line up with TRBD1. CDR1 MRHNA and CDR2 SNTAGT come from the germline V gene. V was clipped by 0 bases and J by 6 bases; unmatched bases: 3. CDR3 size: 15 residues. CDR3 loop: CASSDSGQGRQPQHF. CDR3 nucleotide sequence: TGTGCCAGCAGTGACTCTGGACAGGGGCGTCAGCCCCAGCATTTT.

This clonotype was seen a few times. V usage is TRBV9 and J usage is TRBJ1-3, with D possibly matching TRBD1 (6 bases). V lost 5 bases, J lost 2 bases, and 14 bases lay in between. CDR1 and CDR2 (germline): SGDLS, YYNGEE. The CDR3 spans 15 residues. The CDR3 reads CASSPGHLTGNTIYF. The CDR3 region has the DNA TGTGCCAGCAGTCCGGGACATCTGACTGGAAACACCATATATTTT.

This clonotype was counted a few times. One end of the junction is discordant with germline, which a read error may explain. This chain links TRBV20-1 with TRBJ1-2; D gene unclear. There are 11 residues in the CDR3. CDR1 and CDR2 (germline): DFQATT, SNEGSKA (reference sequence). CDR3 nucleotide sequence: TGCAGTGCTATATTCTCTGTGCCCCATTTGTTC. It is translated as CSAIFSVPHLF.

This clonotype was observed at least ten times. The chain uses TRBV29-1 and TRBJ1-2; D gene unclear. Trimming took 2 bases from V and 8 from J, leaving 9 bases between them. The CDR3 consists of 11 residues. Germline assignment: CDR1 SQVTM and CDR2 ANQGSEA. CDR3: CSVETIGGYTF. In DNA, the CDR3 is TGCAGCGTTGAAACCATTGGAGGCTACACCTTC.

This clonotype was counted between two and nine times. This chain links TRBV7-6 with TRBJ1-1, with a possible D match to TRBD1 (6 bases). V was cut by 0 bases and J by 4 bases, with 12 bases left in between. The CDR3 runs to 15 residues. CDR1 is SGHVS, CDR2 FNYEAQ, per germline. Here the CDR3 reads CASSLAGGAGTEAFF. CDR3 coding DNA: TGTGCCAGCAGCTTAGCTGGGGGGGCTGGCACTGAAGCTTTCTTT.

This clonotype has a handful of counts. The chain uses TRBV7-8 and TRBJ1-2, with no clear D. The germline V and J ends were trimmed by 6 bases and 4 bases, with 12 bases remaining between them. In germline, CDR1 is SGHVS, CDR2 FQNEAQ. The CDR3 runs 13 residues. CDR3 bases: TGTGCCAGCAGTTCGGGGTTCAGCTATGGCTACACCTTC. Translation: CASSSGFSYGYTF.

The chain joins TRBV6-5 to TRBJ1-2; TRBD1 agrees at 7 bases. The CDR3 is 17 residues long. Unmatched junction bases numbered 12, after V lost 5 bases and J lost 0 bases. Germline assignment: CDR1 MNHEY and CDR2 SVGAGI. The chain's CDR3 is CASSAARDSLPNYGYTF. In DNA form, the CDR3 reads TGTGCCAGCAGTGCCGCACGGGACAGCCTCCCTAACTATGGCTACACCTTC.

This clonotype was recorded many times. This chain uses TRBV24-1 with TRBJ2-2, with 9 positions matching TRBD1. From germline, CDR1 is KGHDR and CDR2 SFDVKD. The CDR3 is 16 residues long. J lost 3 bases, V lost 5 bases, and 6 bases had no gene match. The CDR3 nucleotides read TGTGCCACCAGTGCCTCCGGGACAGGGCACACCGGGGAGCTGTTTTTT. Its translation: CATSASGTGHTGELFF.

CDR3 sequence reads: CASSLWATEAGGNYGYTF. In DNA form, the CDR3 reads TGTGCCAGCAGCCTCTGGGCCACTGAAGCTGGAGGGAACTATGGCTACACCTTC. V and J are TRBV2 and TRBJ1-2; D unresolved. Germline V gene lookup returns CDR1 SNHLY and CDR2 FYNNEI. Trimming stripped 6 bases from V and 2 bases from J, with 25 bases between. CDR3 length equals 18 residues.

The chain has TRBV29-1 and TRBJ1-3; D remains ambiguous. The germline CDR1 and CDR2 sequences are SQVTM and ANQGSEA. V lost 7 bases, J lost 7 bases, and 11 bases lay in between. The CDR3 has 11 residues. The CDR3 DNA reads TGCAGCGGAAGACGGAGGAACACCATATATTTT. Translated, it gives CSGRRRNTIYF. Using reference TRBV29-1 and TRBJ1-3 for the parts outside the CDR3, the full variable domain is SAVISQKPSRDICQRGTSLTIQCQVDSQVTMMFWYRQQPGQSLTLIATANQGSEATYESGFVIDKFPISRPNLTFSTLTVSNMSPEDSSIYLCSGRRRNTIYFGEGSWLTVV.